The entry below gives a single TCR beta chain sequence along with its context. Its antigen remains unidentified. TCRdb's table, derived via immunoSEQ multiplex PCR, lists solely in-frame clones and lacks some. This sample has about 140,000 clones; 89% occur once, and the top ten carry under 2%. Looked up from germline, CDR1 is MNHEY and CDR2 is SMNVEV (reference sequence). V was trimmed by 3 bases and J by 2 bases, leaving 7 bases between them. The CDR3 spans 13 residues. The sample originates from a study of T cell responses to AZD1222 COVID-19 vaccine. Study-level results: Mapped onto spike, vaccine-associated CD4 TCRs spanned it and were dominant at 160-218 and 743-854. The donor group comprised mostly white British people and more females; the analysis possibly underestimated clonal diversity.

Source: peripheral blood, taken 28 days after the second AZD1222 dose. The chain uses TRBV27 and TRBJ2-5; D is uncertain. This sequence originates from an adult who received the AZD1222 COVID-19 vaccine. The CDR3 protein is CASSLRPQETQYF. DNA of the CDR3: TGTGCCAGCAGTTTGAGACCGCAAGAGACCCAGTACTTC.